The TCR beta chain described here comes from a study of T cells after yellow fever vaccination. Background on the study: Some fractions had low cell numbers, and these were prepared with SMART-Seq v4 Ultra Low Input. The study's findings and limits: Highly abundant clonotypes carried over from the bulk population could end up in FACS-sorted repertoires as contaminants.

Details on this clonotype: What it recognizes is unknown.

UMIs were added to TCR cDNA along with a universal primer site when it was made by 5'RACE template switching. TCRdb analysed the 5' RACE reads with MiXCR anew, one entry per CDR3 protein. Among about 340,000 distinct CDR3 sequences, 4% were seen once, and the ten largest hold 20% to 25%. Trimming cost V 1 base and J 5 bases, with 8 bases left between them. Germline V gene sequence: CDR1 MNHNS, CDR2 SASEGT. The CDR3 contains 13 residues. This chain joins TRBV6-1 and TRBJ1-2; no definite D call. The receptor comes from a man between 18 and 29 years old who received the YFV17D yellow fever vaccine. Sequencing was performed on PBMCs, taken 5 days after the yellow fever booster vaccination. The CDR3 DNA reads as TGTGCCAGCAGTGAAGTGAGAAATTATGGCTACACCTTC. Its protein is CASSEVRNYGYTF.